These 11 T cell receptor beta chains came from one sample sequenced in a study of T cells after yellow fever vaccination. TCRdb re-analysed the 5' RACE reads in MiXCR, keeping a single row per CDR3 protein. The repertoire consists of 85,000 to 100,000 distinct CDR3 sequences, with under 7% occurring once and the leading ten covering about two fifths. The specimen was CD8+ T cells sorted from PBMCs, collected 10 days after the yellow fever booster vaccination. Receptor source: a man younger than 35 who received the YFV17D yellow fever vaccine.

This clonotype has a handful of counts. The chain carries TRBV10-3 and TRBJ2-3; D may be TRBD1 or TRBD2 (7 bases each). The V gene's germline CDR1 is ENHRY and CDR2 SYGVKD. The length of the CDR3 is 14 residues. Trimming took 5 bases from V and 2 from J, leaving 11 bases between them. CDR3 loop: CAISQGGHTDTQYF. For the CDR3, the DNA is TGTGCCATCAGTCAGGGGGGGCACACAGATACGCAGTATTTT.

This clonotype was counted between two and nine times. The rearrangement links TRBV15 to TRBJ1-5; no clear D. Trimming took 0 bases from V and 4 from J, leaving 13 bases between them. Germline CDR1 LNHNV, CDR2 YYDKDF (reference sequence). This CDR3 spans 16 amino acids. For the CDR3, the DNA is TGTGCCACCAGCAGAGATCGGCGGTCGGGGAATCAGCCCCAGCATTTT. Its translation: CATSRDRRSGNQPQHF.

The chain uses TRBV6-2 or TRBV6-3 and TRBJ1-2; 9 bases are shared with TRBD1. The CDR3 is 16 amino acids. V shed 5 bases and J 8 bases; nucleotides not matched to a gene: 15. Germline lookup yields CDR1 MNHEY and CDR2 SVGEGT. The CDR3 coding sequence is TGTGCCAGCAGTCGGGATCCCGGGACAGGGTCGAGCGGCTACACCTTC. The encoded protein is CASSRDPGTGSSGYTF.

The chain joins TRBV11-3 to TRBJ2-2, with D tentatively TRBD1 (5 bases). CDR1 is SGHNT, CDR2 YENEEA, per germline. This CDR3 region has 14 residues. Trimming shortened V by 5 bases and J by 1 base, and 8 bases separated the two germline ends. The CDR3 DNA follows: TGTGCCAGCAGCCAGACAGTGAACACCGGGGAGCTGTTTTTT. This translates into CASSQTVNTGELFF.

The chain employs TRBV6-2 or TRBV6-3 and TRBJ1-1; D remains unclear. Germline-derived CDR1 and CDR2 are MNHEY and SVGEGT. The CDR3 totals 13 residues. V was clipped by 2 bases and J by 6 bases, with 10 bases between them. The chain's CDR3 is CASSYLRVPEAFF. DNA for the CDR3: TGTGCCAGCAGTTACCTCCGAGTTCCTGAAGCTTTCTTT.

The chain has TRBV4-3 and TRBJ2-7, with TRBD1 identical over 9 bases. From germline, CDR1 is LGHNA and CDR2 YSLEER. This CDR3 is built from 15 residues. V was pared by 4 bases and J by 5 bases, with 9 bases of the junction left unmatched. The CDR3 loop reads CASSLDGTGYDEQYF. In DNA, the CDR3 is TGCGCCAGCAGCCTTGACGGGACAGGGTATGACGAGCAGTACTTC.

This clonotype appeared a few times. This chain uses TRBV4-3 with TRBJ1-2, with D possibly matching TRBD1 (5 bases). Germline CDR1 and CDR2: LGHNA and YSLEER. This CDR3 contains 15 residues. V was pared by 1 base and J by 5 bases, with 14 bases between. CDR3 DNA sequence: TGCGCCAGCAGCCAAGTGCCATCGGCAGGGTATGGCTACACCTTC. As protein: CASSQVPSAGYGYTF.

This clonotype was detected a few times. V is TRBV6-1 and J is TRBJ1-5; D gene uncertain. CDR1 MNHNS and CDR2 SASEGT come from the germline V gene. V was cut by 2 bases and J by 2 bases, with 13 bases left in between. The CDR3 contains 16 residues. As DNA, the CDR3 is TGTGCCAGCAGTGAAAGTGCGGGTTGGGGCAATCAGCCCCAGCATTTT. Translated, it gives CASSESAGWGNQPQHF.

This clonotype was counted a few times. V gene TRBV7-6 combines with J gene TRBJ1-1; D is undetermined. There are 14 residues in the CDR3. The V gene lost 5 bases and the J gene lost 1 base, with 11 bases spanning the gap. Germline CDR1 SGHVS, CDR2 FNYEAQ. The chain's CDR3 is CASSPGSRNTEAFF. The CDR3 DNA reads TGTGCCAGCAGCCCGGGGTCGCGGAACACTGAAGCTTTCTTT.

This clonotype came up a few times. The chain recombines TRBV5-1 with TRBJ2-3; 10 positions match TRBD2. Germline values: CDR1 SGHRS, CDR2 YFSETQ. This CDR3 spans 17 amino acids. The V gene end was trimmed by 2 bases and the J gene end by 2 bases; junction bases not matched to a gene: 8. In DNA form, the CDR3 reads TGCGCCAGCAGCTTACAAATAGCGGGGGGTTACACAGATACGCAGTATTTT. Translation gives CASSLQIAGGYTDTQYF.

This clonotype was seen at least ten times. The chain couples TRBV23-1 to TRBJ2-7; D is unresolved. TRBV23-1 is an ORF for which the function is uncertain. The CDR3 contains 17 residues. Trimming took off 4 bases at V and 1 base at J, with 20 bases between the two ends. The CDR3 DNA follows: TGCGCCAGCAGTCCCCCCAGGTTGGAAATTCCTTCCTACGAGCAGTACGTC. This encodes CASSPPRLEIPSYEQYV.